This TCR beta chain came from a study of OX40 agonist ivuxolimab in advanced cancers. As for the study in general: Clinicians treated patients with ivuxolimab, an agonistic anti-OX40 (CD134) antibody.

The assay was immunoSEQ multiplex PCR, and TCRdb's table has in-frame clones only and misses some. The repertoire has 90,000 to 100,000 clones, about 79% of them found once; the top ten carry more than 1.1%. V lost 0 bases and J lost 8, with 23 bases in between. Germline V lookup: CDR1 SGHRS, CDR2 YFSETQ. The CDR3 covers 17 residues. The chain links TRBV5-1 to TRBJ1-2; D is perhaps TRBD1 (6 bases). Specimen: CD4+ or CD8+ T cells sorted from blood, collected in a trial of the OX40 agonist ivuxolimab. This TCR was sampled from an adult with an advanced solid tumor such as melanoma, head and neck, liver or kidney cancer. The CDR3 DNA reads as TGCGCCAGCAGCTTGGGGGGCCTCCGGGGGCTCTCGGGCGGCTACACCTTC. Its protein is CASSLGGLRGLSGGYTF.